The rows below give T cell receptor beta chains drawn from one sample of a study of blood T cells in healthy people across ages. A single record per CDR3 protein comes from TCRdb applying MiXCR to the 5' RACE reads. This table has 900,000 to 950,000 distinct CDR3 sequences, under 35% appearing once. The same specimen was also included in a second study, on T cells of mothers and their children.

The sequenced sample was blood. The receptors derive from a woman aged 40 to 49 in good health. The CDR3 runs from the conserved cysteine through the conserved F or W. A D gene is named only where the DNA matches it firmly. The size of a clone is reported for some rows only, either as once, few or many, or as a class for expanded clones.

-	TRBV7-2	-	TRBJ2-1	CASSLNTPGVGEQFF	TGTGCCAGCAGCTTAAACACCCCAGGGGTTGGTGAGCAGTTCTTC
TRBD1	TRBV5-1	-	TRBJ2-2	CASQRQGLNTGELFF	TGCGCCAGCCAAAGACAGGGTTTGAACACCGGGGAGCTGTTTTTT
-	TRBV20-1	-	TRBJ2-1	CSARVLPRDEQFF	TGCAGTGCTAGAGTCCTCCCCCGCGATGAGCAGTTCTTC
-	TRBV7-6	many	TRBJ2-7	CASSAHNEQYF	TGTGCCAGCAGCGCCCACAACGAGCAGTACTTC
-	TRBV28	few	TRBJ2-5	CASTSGASVRYF	TGTGCCAGCACCTCCGGGGCCTCGGTTCGGTACTTC
TRBD2	TRBV10-3	many	TRBJ2-1	CATWEGWNEQFF	TGTGCCACTTGGGAGGGATGGAATGAGCAGTTCTTC
-	TRBV25-1	many	TRBJ2-1	CASRRGSLDQNEQFF	TGTGCCAGCAGGAGGGGGTCTTTGGACCAGAATGAGCAGTTCTTC
TRBD1	TRBV6-1	-	TRBJ2-7	CASSGGGSKYEQYF	TGTGCCAGCAGTGGAGGGGGCAGTAAGTACGAGCAGTACTTC
-	TRBV4-3	-	TRBJ1-1	CASSQGGGEDTEAFF	TGCGCCAGCAGCCAAGGGGGAGGGGAGGACACTGAAGCTTTCTTT
TRBD1	TRBV29-1	-	TRBJ1-5	CSAGTGSHRPQHF	TGCAGCGCTGGGACAGGGAGTCATCGGCCCCAGCATTTT
TRBD1	TRBV10-3	few	TRBJ2-5	CAISEREDRVEGTQYF	TGTGCCATCAGTGAGAGGGAGGACAGGGTGGAAGGGACCCAGTACTTC
TRBD1	TRBV7-3	-	TRBJ2-1	CASSPGGGTGLANEQFF	TGTGCCAGCAGCCCCGGTGGGGGGACAGGGCTAGCCAATGAGCAGTTCTTC
-	TRBV7-2	many	TRBJ1-2	CASSPTGGGNYGYTF	TGCGCCAGCAGCCCAACCGGGGGGGGGAACTATGGCTACACCTTC
TRBD1	TRBV3-1	-	TRBJ1-5	CASSTGGFGDQPQHF	TGTGCCAGCAGCACAGGGGGCTTTGGAGATCAGCCCCAGCATTTT
-	TRBV29-1	many	TRBJ2-7	CSAGTSSYEQYF	TGCAGCGCCGGGACAAGCTCCTACGAGCAGTACTTC
-	TRBV18	many	TRBJ2-5	CASSPGTEETQYF	TGCGCCAGCAGTCCCGGGACGGAAGAGACCCAGTACTTC
-	TRBV3-1	-	TRBJ2-5	CASTHSEGGKTQYF	TGTGCCAGCACCCATAGCGAGGGGGGAAAGACCCAGTACTTC
TRBD1	TRBV20-1	few	TRBJ2-5	CSAKGAGKTQYF	TGCAGTGCTAAGGGGGCAGGGAAGACCCAGTACTTC
TRBD1	TRBV6-5	-	TRBJ1-5	CASSYGWGRGRLGQPQHF	TGTGCCAGCAGTTACGGGTGGGGCAGGGGGCGGTTGGGTCAGCCCCAGCATTTT
-	TRBV28	-	TRBJ1-2	CASRNNRINYGYTF	TGTGCCAGCAGGAACAACAGGATTAACTATGGCTACACCTTC
TRBD2	TRBV12-3/TRBV12-4	many	TRBJ2-3	CASSLGLAGADTQYF	TGTGCCAGCAGCTTAGGCCTAGCGGGGGCAGATACGCAGTATTTT
-	TRBV6-5	few	TRBJ1-1	CASSPPRGEAFF	TGTGCCAGCAGCCCCCCCCGGGGTGAAGCTTTCTTT
-	TRBV7-2	-	TRBJ2-5	CASSVPQGTQYF	TGTGCCAGCAGCGTACCTCAAGGGACCCAGTACTTC
-	TRBV5-5	few	TRBJ2-7	CASSCYGGSYEQYF	TGTGCCAGCAGCTGTTATGGGGGCAGCTACGAGCAGTACTTC
TRBD2	TRBV9	-	TRBJ2-3	CASSYSGALSTDTQYF	TGTGCCAGCAGCTATAGCGGGGCGCTCAGCACAGATACGCAGTATTTT
TRBD2	TRBV20-1	-	TRBJ2-1	CSAKTGVAGGPGSYNEQFF	TGCAGTGCTAAGACCGGGGTAGCGGGAGGGCCGGGCTCCTACAATGAGCAGTTCTTC
TRBD2	TRBV7-9	few	TRBJ2-7	CASSLAASGGEGEQYF	TGTGCCAGCAGCTTAGCCGCTAGCGGGGGTGAGGGGGAGCAGTACTTC
-	TRBV20-1	-	TRBJ2-2	CSARATIRELFF	TGCAGTGCTAGGGCTACCATCCGGGAGCTGTTTTTT
-	TRBV5-1	few	TRBJ2-2	CASSLRMGGAGELFF	TGCGCCAGCAGCTTGCGGATGGGGGGTGCCGGGGAGCTGTTTTTT
TRBD1	TRBV29-1	-	TRBJ2-1	CSVRQGNYNEQFF	TGCAGCGTCCGACAGGGTAACTACAATGAGCAGTTCTTC
-	TRBV5-5	few	TRBJ1-5	CASSGHPDSNQPQHF	TGTGCCAGCAGCGGACACCCAGATAGCAATCAGCCCCAGCATTTT
TRBD1	TRBV5-1	-	TRBJ2-7	CASSPMGQRTYEQYF	TGCGCCAGCAGCCCCATGGGACAGAGAACCTACGAGCAGTACTTC
TRBD1	TRBV5-1	-	TRBJ1-1	CASSLPGQGFVPEAFF	TGCGCCAGCAGCTTGCCGGGACAGGGGTTCGTCCCTGAAGCTTTCTTT
TRBD1	TRBV20-1	-	TRBJ2-1	CSARFRDRVGNEQFF	TGCAGTGCTAGATTTCGGGACAGGGTGGGCAATGAGCAGTTCTTC
TRBD2	TRBV3-1	-	TRBJ2-3	CASSQDRLAGADTQYF	TGTGCCAGCAGCCAAGACCGACTAGCAGGCGCAGATACGCAGTATTTT
TRBD2	TRBV9	-	TRBJ2-1	CASSVADLAGGEQFF	TGTGCCAGCAGCGTAGCTGATCTAGCGGGGGGGGAGCAGTTCTTC
TRBD1	TRBV20-1	-	TRBJ1-1	CSARGFGQGWMLNTEAFF	TGCAGTGCTAGAGGTTTTGGACAGGGGTGGATGTTGAACACTGAAGCTTTCTTT
TRBD1	TRBV10-3	-	TRBJ2-7	CAISESILRDREYNEQYF	TGTGCCATCAGTGAGTCGATCTTAAGGGACAGGGAATACAATGAGCAGTACTTC
TRBD1	TRBV5-1	many	TRBJ2-7	CASSWGQEGTYEQYF	TGCGCCAGCAGCTGGGGACAGGAAGGGACCTACGAGCAGTACTTC
TRBD1	TRBV5-4	-	TRBJ2-5	CASTLGRGYPETQYF	TGTGCCAGCACCTTGGGCAGGGGGTACCCAGAGACCCAGTACTTC
-	TRBV5-1	-	TRBJ2-3	CTSSLALGFTDTQYF	TGCACCAGCAGCTTGGCTTTGGGGTTCACAGACACGCAGTATTTT
-	TRBV7-2	-	TRBJ1-2	CASSPPIAYDYTF	TGTGCCAGCAGCCCGCCAATCGCCTATGACTACACCTTC
-	TRBV7-2	few	TRBJ2-5	CASSLGLYETQYF	TGTGCCAGCAGCTTAGGACTATACGAGACCCAGTACTTC
-	TRBV9	-	TRBJ1-1	CASSAADTETFF	TGTGCCAGCAGCGCGGCGGACACTGAAACTTTCTTT
TRBD2	TRBV12-3/TRBV12-4	many	TRBJ2-1	CASSFVLAGDNEQFF	TGTGCCAGCAGTTTCGTTTTAGCGGGGGACAATGAGCAGTTCTTC
-	TRBV9	many	TRBJ2-7	CASSAGSYEQYF	TGTGCCAGCAGCGCCGGTTCCTACGAGCAGTACTTC
-	TRBV5-1	-	TRBJ2-3	CASSLAQGDADTQYF	TGCGCCAGCAGCTTGGCCCAGGGCGATGCAGATACGCAGTATTTT